The rows below give T cell receptor beta chains drawn from one sample of a study of cytomegalovirus exposure and HLA in healthy donors. Measured with immunoSEQ multiplex PCR; TCRdb has only the in-frame clones, and not every one. The table shows approximately 150,000 clones, with 70% to 90% occurring only once. The sequencing sample was made of PBMCs. The source is a woman under 40 in good health and CMV-seropositive. Each CDR3 is given with its conserved first and last residue. Each record gives: V gene, clone size, CDR3 length, J gene, D gene, CDR3 DNA, CDR3 protein. A D gene is named only where the DNA matches it firmly. Clone size is stated in some rows and not others, as once, few, many or a class when expanded.

V: TRBV5-6
size: NA
length: 19
J: TRBJ2-3
D: TRBD2
DNA: TGTGCCAGCAGCTTGGGGCCACCTACCAGCGGGGCTAGCACAGATACGCAGTATTTT
CDR3: CASSLGPPTSGASTDTQYF

V: TRBV23-1
size: few
length: 19
J: TRBJ1-2
D: TRBD1
DNA: TGCGCCAGCAGTCCAGAGTTCGGGGACAGCGAGGACTCTAACTATGGCTACACCTTC
CDR3: CASSPEFGDSEDSNYGYTF

V: TRBV7-9
size: NA
length: 13
J: TRBJ1-1
D: NA
DNA: TGTGCCAGCAGCGCCCGGGGGGTCACTGAAGCTTTCTTT
CDR3: CASSARGVTEAFF

V: TRBV4-2
size: NA
length: 15
J: TRBJ1-2
D: TRBD1
DNA: TGTGCCAGCAGGGGGGACAGTGGAACTAACTATGGCTACACCTTC
CDR3: CASRGDSGTNYGYTF

V: TRBV2
size: NA
length: 13
J: TRBJ2-3
D: NA
DNA: TGTGCCAGCAGTTCGGACTTCACAGATACGCAGTATTTT
CDR3: CASSSDFTDTQYF

V: TRBV4-3
size: NA
length: 17
J: TRBJ1-5
D: NA
DNA: TGCGCCAGCAGCCAAGAGTTGATTGGAGTTAGCAATCAGCCCCAGCATTTT
CDR3: CASSQELIGVSNQPQHF

V: TRBV5-4
size: NA
length: 15
J: TRBJ1-1
D: NA
DNA: TGTGCCAGCAGCTTGGGCCGAGTTCTGAACACTGAAGCTTTCTTT
CDR3: CASSLGRVLNTEAFF

V: TRBV10-2
size: once
length: 19
J: TRBJ1-2
D: TRBD1
DNA: TGCGCCAGCAGGAACGACTACTCGGGCCGGGACAGGGGTTTGGGTGGCTACACCTTC
CDR3: CASRNDYSGRDRGLGGYTF

V: TRBV5-1
size: NA
length: 13
J: TRBJ2-4
D: NA
DNA: TGCGCCAGCAGCTTGGAATTTGGGGCCGGGCGGTACTTC
CDR3: CASSLEFGAGRYF

V: TRBV5-6
size: few
length: 14
J: TRBJ1-2
D: TRBD1
DNA: TGTGCCAGCAGGGGACAGGAGCCTATGTTTGGCTACACCTTC
CDR3: CASRGQEPMFGYTF

V: TRBV10-3
size: few
length: 15
J: TRBJ1-2
D: NA
DNA: TGTGCCATCGGGCAGGGAAGATGGCCTAACTATGGCTACACCTTC
CDR3: CAIGQGRWPNYGYTF

V: TRBV19
size: NA
length: 17
J: TRBJ2-7
D: NA
DNA: TGTGCCAGTAGTATAGACCTGGGGCGGACAAGTCGCTACGAGCAGTACTTC
CDR3: CASSIDLGRTSRYEQYF

V: TRBV9
size: NA
length: 14
J: TRBJ2-7
D: NA
DNA: TGTGCCAGCAGCAGACAGGAGAGCTCCTACGAGCAGTACTTC
CDR3: CASSRQESSYEQYF

V: TRBV5-4
size: NA
length: 16
J: TRBJ2-5
D: TRBD2
DNA: TGTGCCAGCAGCTTGGGGCTTAGCGGGGGGGCAGAGACCCAGTACTTC
CDR3: CASSLGLSGGAETQYF

V: TRBV18
size: NA
length: 13
J: TRBJ1-1
D: NA
DNA: TGTGCCAGCTCTCCTAGGATGAACACTGAAGCTTTCTTT
CDR3: CASSPRMNTEAFF

V: TRBV28
size: NA
length: 14
J: TRBJ2-3
D: TRBD1
DNA: TGTGCCAGCAGTTTACCAGGGACAGTTGATACGCAGTATTTT
CDR3: CASSLPGTVDTQYF

V: TRBV7-9
size: NA
length: 14
J: TRBJ2-5
D: NA
DNA: TGTGCCAGCAGCTTAGGGGCTAGCAGGGAGACCCAGTACTTC
CDR3: CASSLGASRETQYF

V: TRBV5-4
size: NA
length: 13
J: TRBJ1-4
D: NA
DNA: TGTGCCAGCAGTGGGGCAGTGGGGGAAAAACTGTTTTTT
CDR3: CASSGAVGEKLFF

V: TRBV14
size: NA
length: 13
J: TRBJ1-1
D: NA
DNA: TGTGCCAGCAGCCTGCTTGCAGCGGCTGAAGCTTTCTTT
CDR3: CASSLLAAAEAFF

V: TRBV27
size: once
length: 11
J: TRBJ2-7
D: NA
DNA: TGTGCCAGCAGTCGAGATCGCGAGCAGTACTTC
CDR3: CASSRDREQYF

V: TRBV4-1
size: NA
length: 13
J: TRBJ1-2
D: NA
DNA: TGCGCCAGCAGCCCGGGGGGGAGGGAGGGCTACACCTTC
CDR3: CASSPGGREGYTF

V: TRBV5-1
size: few
length: 13
J: TRBJ1-1
D: TRBD1
DNA: TGCGCCAGCAGCAGGACAGGGGACACTGAAGCTTTCTTT
CDR3: CASSRTGDTEAFF

V: TRBV7-8
size: NA
length: 14
J: TRBJ1-2
D: NA
DNA: TGTGCCAGCAGCTTAGCCAGGGGAAGCTATGGCTACACCTTC
CDR3: CASSLARGSYGYTF

V: TRBV27
size: NA
length: 16
J: TRBJ2-7
D: TRBD1
DNA: TGTGCCAGCAGTTTGGGGCCGGGACAGGGTACCTACGAGCAGTACTTC
CDR3: CASSLGPGQGTYEQYF

V: TRBV28
size: NA
length: 15
J: TRBJ1-1
D: NA
DNA: TGTGCCAGCAGTTTTAGTGGGGGCCCGAACACTGAAGCTTTCTTT
CDR3: CASSFSGGPNTEAFF